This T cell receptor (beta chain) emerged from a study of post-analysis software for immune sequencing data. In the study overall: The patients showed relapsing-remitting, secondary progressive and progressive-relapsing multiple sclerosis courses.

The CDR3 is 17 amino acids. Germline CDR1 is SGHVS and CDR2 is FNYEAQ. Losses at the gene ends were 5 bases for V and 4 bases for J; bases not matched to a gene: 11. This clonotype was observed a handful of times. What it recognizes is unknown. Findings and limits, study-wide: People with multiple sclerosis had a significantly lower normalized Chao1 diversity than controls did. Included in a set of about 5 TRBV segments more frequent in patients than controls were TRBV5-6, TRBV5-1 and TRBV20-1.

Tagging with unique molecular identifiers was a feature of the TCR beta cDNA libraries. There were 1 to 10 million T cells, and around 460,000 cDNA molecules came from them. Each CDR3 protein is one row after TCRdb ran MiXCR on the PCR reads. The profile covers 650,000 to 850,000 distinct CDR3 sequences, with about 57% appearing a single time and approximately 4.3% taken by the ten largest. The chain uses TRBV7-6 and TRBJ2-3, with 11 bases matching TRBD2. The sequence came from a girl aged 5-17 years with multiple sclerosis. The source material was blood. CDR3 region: CASSPIAGGQLPDTQYF. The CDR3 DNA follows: TGTGCCAGCAGCCCCATAGCGGGGGGGCAATTGCCAGATACGCAGTATTTT.